This TCR beta chain is drawn from a study of blood T cell repertoires in COVID-19. The V end lost 2 bases, the J end lost 6 bases, and 11 bases lay between the germline ends. CDR1 and CDR2 (germline): SGHRS, YFSETQ. The CDR3 spans 14 residues. Repertoires were generated with immunoSEQ multiplex PCR, while TCRdb's copy carries only in-frame clones and drops some. The data show about 44,000 clones, around 80% seen once. The sample taken for sequencing was peripheral blood. This sequence was found in a human donor in a cohort sampled during active COVID-19. This chain uses TRBV5-1 with TRBJ1-4, with D tentatively TRBD1 (6 bases). CDR3 residues: CASSFRDTDEKLFF. The DNA of the CDR3 is TGCGCCAGCAGCTTCCGGGACACGGATGAAAAACTGTTTTTT.